This record concerns one T cell receptor (beta chain) sequence. Its cognate antigen is unknown. The data were taken from a study of post-analysis software for immune sequencing data. General study results and limits: In patients, TRBV5-6, TRBV5-1 and TRBV20-1 belonged to roughly five TRBV segments found more frequently than in controls.

The CDR3 is made up of 13 amino acids. Trimming cost V 0 bases and J 7 bases; bases outside gene matches: 3. Germline V gene sequence: CDR1 DFQATT, CDR2 SNEGSKA (reference sequence). The TCR beta cDNA libraries carried unique molecular identifiers. TCRdb re-analysed the PCR reads in MiXCR, keeping a single row per CDR3 protein. The repertoire has hundreds of thousands of distinct CDR3 sequences, around 44% of them found once; the top ten carry 1.5% to 2%. J is TRBJ2-3 and V is TRBV20-1, with 8 bases identical to TRBD1. Sequenced material: blood. The TCR comes from a girl between 5 and 17 years old with multiple sclerosis. The CDR3 DNA is TGCAGTGCTAGAGATCAGGGGGCGAATACGCAGTATTTT. Translation: CSARDQGANTQYF.